Shown below are 25 T cell receptor beta chains from a single sample sequenced in a study of blood T cells in healthy people across ages. A second PCR of 7 to 11 cycles used a sample-barcoded 5' primer and a J-beta primer mix. Via MiXCR, TCRdb re-called the 5' RACE reads, giving one row per CDR3 protein. The table records 890,000 or so distinct CDR3 sequences, around 62% of them present only once. Material for sequencing was blood. These receptors were collected from a man aged 25-40 years in good health.

This clonotype was found a few times. The CDR3 DNA follows: TGTGCCAGCAGCTTAACAGCGGGACAGGGGCTCAATGAGCAGTTCTTC. Translated: CASSLTAGQGLNEQFF. The chain has TRBV7-3 and TRBJ2-1; 10 bases agree with TRBD1. Germline lookup yields CDR1 SGHTA and CDR2 FQGTGA. Trimming cost V 0 bases and J 6 bases; bases outside gene matches: 5. CDR3 size: 16 residues.

This clonotype was seen once. The J gene is TRBJ2-5, the V gene TRBV5-1; no reliable D call. The germline gives CDR1 SGHRS, CDR2 YFSETQ. This CDR3 is built from 11 residues. The V and J ends lost 5 bases and 3 bases respectively, with 5 bases between them. The CDR3 is CASRHKETQYF. DNA of the CDR3: TGCGCCAGCAGACACAAAGAGACCCAGTACTTC.

The genes are TRBV7-8 and TRBJ2-3, with 11 bases fitting TRBD2. CDR1 is SGHVS and CDR2 is FQNEAQ in the germline V gene. The CDR3 totals 17 residues. The V and J ends lost 0 bases and 2 bases, in that order; junction bases with no gene match: 4. CDR3 sequence: CASSLATLAGVTDTQYF. As DNA, the CDR3 is TGTGCCAGCAGCTTAGCTACACTAGCGGGGGTCACAGATACGCAGTATTTT.

This chain links TRBV7-2 with TRBJ2-1; D is perhaps TRBD1 (6 bases). The CDR3 is 15 residues long. V was trimmed by 5 bases and J by 5 bases, leaving 16 bases between them. Germline lookup yields CDR1 SGHTA and CDR2 FQGNSA. The CDR3 reads CASSPAHTGNNEQFF. CDR3 bases: TGTGCCAGCAGCCCTGCTCACACAGGGAACAATGAGCAGTTCTTC. The complete variable domain, with remaining parts taken from reference TRBV7-2 and TRBJ2-1, reads GAGVSQSPSNKVTEKGKDVELRCDPISGHTALYWYRQSLGQGLEFLIYFQGNSAPDKSGLPSDRFSAERTGGSVSTLTIQRTQQEDSAVYLCASSPAHTGNNEQFFGPGTRLTVL.

The chain recombines TRBV7-2 with TRBJ2-5; D remains ambiguous. The germline V gene encodes CDR1 SGHTA and CDR2 FQGNSA. The germline V and J ends were trimmed by 1 base and 1 base, with 13 bases remaining between them. The CDR3 consists of 16 residues. The CDR3 DNA follows: TGTGCCAGCAGCTTAGTGGGTGTTTTCGCCCAAGAGACCCAGTACTTC. Its translation is CASSLVGVFAQETQYF.

The chain joins TRBV6-2 or TRBV6-3 to TRBJ2-1, with D unclear. CDR1 is MNHEY, CDR2 SVGEGT, per germline. With 2 bases removed from V and 0 bases from J, the gap between germline ends came to 17 bases. The CDR3 covers 18 residues. The CDR3 region is CASSYLPTQASSYNEQFF. Here the CDR3 DNA reads TGTGCCAGCAGTTACCTCCCAACGCAGGCTAGCTCCTACAATGAGCAGTTCTTC.

This clonotype was recorded once. The chain links TRBV7-9 to TRBJ2-7; D not resolved. Germline V gene data show CDR1 as SEHNR and CDR2 as FQNEAQ (reference sequence). This CDR3 has 16 residues. The ends were cut back, 8 bases at V and 2 bases at J, with 22 bases in the middle. The CDR3 nucleotides read TGTGCCAGCGCCGGGTACGGGTTGAGAGTCCCCTACGAGCAGTACTTC. Its translation: CASAGYGLRVPYEQYF.

This chain connects TRBV7-2 to TRBJ1-2; the D gene is possibly TRBD1 (6 bases). This CDR3 contains 16 residues. Per germline, CDR1 SGHTA and CDR2 FQGNSA. Trimming cost V 0 bases and J 0 bases, with 11 bases left between them. CDR3 in DNA: TGTGCCAGCAGCTTAGCAGGGGGGAACTCTAACTATGGCTACACCTTC. Translation: CASSLAGGNSNYGYTF. The complete variable domain, with remaining parts taken from reference TRBV7-2 and TRBJ1-2, reads GAGVSQSPSNKVTEKGKDVELRCDPISGHTALYWYRQSLGQGLEFLIYFQGNSAPDKSGLPSDRFSAERTGGSVSTLTIQRTQQEDSAVYLCASSLAGGNSNYGYTFGSGTRLTVV.

In its sample, this clonotype was seen a few times. The chain carries TRBV2 and TRBJ2-1; D gene unclear. Trimming removed 0 bases from V and 12 bases from J, with 6 bases in between. Germline V CDR1 and CDR2: SNHLY, FYNNEI. This CDR3 contains 11 residues. The CDR3 nucleotides read TGTGCCAGCAGTGAAGCTAAGCCGCAGTTCTTC. Translating it yields CASSEAKPQFF.

This chain uses TRBV10-3 with TRBJ2-3; D remains unclear. V lost 3 bases, J lost 2 bases, and 12 bases lay in between. The CDR3 contains 15 residues. Germline V gene data show CDR1 as ENHRY and CDR2 as SYGVKD. Here the CDR3 reads CAISDGQIPTDTQYF. In DNA form, the CDR3 reads TGTGCCATCAGTGATGGGCAGATCCCCACAGATACGCAGTATTTT.

This chain joins TRBV2 and TRBJ1-1; D ambiguous. The CDR3 is 15 amino acids. Trimming took off 8 bases at V and 1 base at J, with 17 bases between the two ends. Germline assignment: CDR1 SNHLY and CDR2 FYNNEI. The CDR3 DNA reads TGTGCCAGCGGCCCTGGGGAACATTCGAACACTGAAGCTTTCTTT. Translating it yields CASGPGEHSNTEAFF.

This clonotype was recorded a few times. The rearrangement joins TRBV10-3 to TRBJ2-7; D gene ambiguous. V lost 6 bases to trimming and J lost 2 bases, with 11 bases between them. This CDR3 contains 13 residues. Germline V CDR1 and CDR2: ENHRY, SYGVKD. The CDR3 loop reads CAISLDGAYEQYF. The CDR3 nucleotides read TGTGCCATCAGCCTCGACGGCGCCTACGAGCAGTACTTC.

This clonotype was detected a few times. The chain uses TRBV6-5 and TRBJ2-4, with TRBD2 as a possible D gene (5 bases). Germline V gene data show CDR1 as MNHEY and CDR2 as SVGAGI. The CDR3 totals 10 residues. V was clipped by 7 bases and J by 9 bases, with 7 bases between them. The CDR3 bases are TGTGCCAGCACCGGAGGCATTCAGTACTTC. Protein: CASTGGIQYF.

V is TRBV9 and J is TRBJ2-6, with D perhaps given as TRBD1 or TRBD2 (5 bases each). This CDR3 has 16 residues. The germline CDR1 and CDR2 sequences are SGDLS and YYNGEE. Trimming stripped 4 bases from V and 4 bases from J, with 15 bases between. The CDR3 is CASSTRGDGGANVLTF. The CDR3 DNA reads TGTGCCAGCAGCACTAGAGGGGACGGAGGGGCCAACGTCCTGACTTTC. The full variable domain, its missing parts supplied by reference TRBV9 and TRBJ2-6, is DSGVTQTPKHLITATGQRVTLRCSPRSGDLSVYWYQQSLDQGLQFLIQYYNGEERAKGNILERFSAQQFPDLHSELNLSSLELGDSALYFCASSTRGDGGANVLTFGAGSRLTVL.

The gene calls are TRBV7-2 and TRBJ2-7; D gene unclear. Trimming pared 5 bases from V and 3 bases from J, leaving 14 bases between. The CDR3 covers 14 residues. Looked up from germline, CDR1 is SGHTA and CDR2 is FQGNSA. CDR3 region: CASSPPTAVYEQYF. As DNA, the CDR3 is TGTGCCAGCAGCCCCCCGACGGCAGTCTACGAGCAGTACTTC.

About this clonotype itself: Relative to the germline gene, one junction end is altered; a read error may explain this. V gene TRBV14 combines with J gene TRBJ2-5, with 13 bases aligning to TRBD2. Germline values: CDR1 SGHDN, CDR2 FVKESK. CDR3 length: 16 residues. CDR3 sequence: CVSSQLTSGGQETQYF. In DNA form, the CDR3 reads TGTGTCAGCAGCCAACTGACTAGCGGGGGGCAAGAGACCCAGTACTTC.

This clonotype was seen a handful of times. The gene calls are TRBV6-2 or TRBV6-3 and TRBJ2-1; the D is unclear. The V gene lost 8 bases and the J gene lost 4 bases, with 9 bases spanning the gap. The CDR3 spans 12 residues. Germline V gene data show CDR1 as MNHEY and CDR2 as SVGEGT. This CDR3 reads CASRTSYNEQFF. CDR3 DNA: TGTGCCAGCCGGACCTCTTACAATGAGCAGTTCTTC.

The rearrangement joins TRBV4-2 to TRBJ2-1, with D perhaps being TRBD1 or TRBD2 (5 bases each). The germline gives CDR1 LGHNA, CDR2 YNFKEQ. Trimming shortened V by 0 bases and J by 2 bases, and 8 bases separated the two germline ends. The CDR3 sequence is 15 residues long. In DNA form, the CDR3 reads TGTGCCAGCAGCCAAGACGGGGCCCCCTACAATGAGCAGTTCTTC. Its protein is CASSQDGAPYNEQFF.

This clonotype occurred a few times. The V call is TRBV29-1, the J call TRBJ2-5; possible D gene TRBD1, 6 bases. Per germline, CDR1 SQVTM and CDR2 ANQGSEA. The CDR3 spans 13 residues. V was shortened by 4 bases and J by 5 bases, with 14 bases between the two germline ends. CDR3 sequence: CSVVQDSRETQYF. CDR3 DNA sequence: TGCAGCGTTGTCCAGGACAGCAGGGAGACCCAGTACTTC.

The V and J genes are TRBV4-3 and TRBJ1-2; no reliable D call. From germline, CDR1 is LGHNA and CDR2 YSLEER. There are 14 residues in the CDR3. Trimming took 3 bases from V and 3 from J, leaving 11 bases between them. CDR3 coding DNA: TGCGCCAGCAGCCAGGCAGCCCCCGACTATGGCTACACCTTC. Protein product: CASSQAAPDYGYTF.

This chain's CDR3 is CASSFDSRYGYTF. CDR3 DNA sequence: TGCGCCAGCAGCTTCGACAGCCGGTATGGCTACACCTTC. The chain combines TRBV4-3 with TRBJ1-2, with a possible D match to TRBD1 (5 bases). Germline assignment: CDR1 LGHNA and CDR2 YSLEER. The CDR3 is 13 residues long. Trimming took 5 bases from V and 5 from J, leaving 12 bases between them.

There are a few counts of this clonotype. The V call is TRBV29-1, the J call TRBJ2-5; TRBD1 matches 9 bases. CDR1 and CDR2 from the germline V gene are SQVTM and ANQGSEA. The CDR3 length is 15 residues. V lost 6 bases to trimming and J lost 2 bases; unmatched junction nucleotides: 10. This CDR3 is CSVAYPDRGQETQYF. CDR3 nucleotides: TGCAGCGTCGCCTACCCCGACAGGGGGCAAGAGACCCAGTACTTC.

This rearrangement joins TRBV9 to TRBJ2-3; 10 nucleotides align to TRBD1. V shed 3 bases, J shed 2 bases, and the junction held 6 bases outside the gene matches. Germline V CDR1 and CDR2: SGDLS, YYNGEE. This CDR3 spans 16 amino acids. The CDR3 nucleotides read TGTGCCAGCAGCGAGGGCGGGACAGGGGACACAGATACGCAGTATTTT. It specifies CASSEGGTGDTDTQYF.

CDR3 loop: CSFLSTDTQYF. The CDR3 coding sequence is TGCAGCTTTCTGAGCACAGATACGCAGTATTTT. V gene TRBV29-1 combines with J gene TRBJ2-3, with D unresolved. Per germline, CDR1 SQVTM and CDR2 ANQGSEA. The CDR3 spans 11 residues. Trimming stripped 8 bases from V and 0 bases from J, with 6 bases between.

This clonotype occurred a few times. The chain couples TRBV4-1 to TRBJ2-7; D gene unclear. V was pared by 2 bases and J by 7 bases, with 15 bases between. The CDR3 length is 14 residues. The germline gives CDR1 MGHRA, CDR2 YSYEKL. The chain's CDR3 is CASSQYVRGSEQYF. The CDR3 nucleotides are TGCGCCAGCAGCCAATATGTCAGAGGCAGTGAGCAGTACTTC.